Detailed here is one T cell receptor beta chain. Its cognate antigen is unknown. The data derive from a study of shared clonotypes between healthy human individuals. Points from the study as a whole: Among non-shared clonotypes, generation probabilities were lower than among those shared by all four donors.

The CDR3 sequence is 14 residues long. Germline assignment: CDR1 SGHVS and CDR2 FQNEAQ. Trimming stripped 3 bases from V and 0 bases from J, with 8 bases between. In the authors' methods: Quality scores were absent from the junction-only immunoSEQ sequences, so filtering differed. Generated by immunoSEQ multiplex PCR, the TCRdb table keeps only in-frame clones and is missing some. The D gene and trimming were derived from the DNA, and the V and J assignments and clone size from that table. The top ten clones hold about 1.2% of a sample with about 1.5 million clones, around 97% of them seen once. The sequence came from a man aged 30 to 45 in good health. The chain is built from TRBV7-8 and TRBJ1-2; no reliable D call. Specimen: naive CD4+ T cells sorted from blood. Indicated subset: CD45RA+ positively selected. CDR3 loop: CASSFSETNYGYTF. The CDR3 DNA reads TGTGCCAGCAGCTTTTCCGAGACTAACTATGGCTACACCTTC.